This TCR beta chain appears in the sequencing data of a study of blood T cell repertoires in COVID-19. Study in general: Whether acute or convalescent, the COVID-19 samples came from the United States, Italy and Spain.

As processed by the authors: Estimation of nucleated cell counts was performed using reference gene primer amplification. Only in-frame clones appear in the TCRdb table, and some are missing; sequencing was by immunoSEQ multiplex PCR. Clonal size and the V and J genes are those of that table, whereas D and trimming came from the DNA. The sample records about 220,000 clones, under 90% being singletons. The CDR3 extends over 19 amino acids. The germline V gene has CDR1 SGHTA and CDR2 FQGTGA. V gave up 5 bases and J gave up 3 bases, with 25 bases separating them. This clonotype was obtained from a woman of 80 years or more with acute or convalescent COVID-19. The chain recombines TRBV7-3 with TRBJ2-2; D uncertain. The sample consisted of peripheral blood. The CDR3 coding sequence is TGTGCCAGCAGCCTCCACCACAGCCGACCACCCAGTTACACCGGGGAGCTGTTTTTT. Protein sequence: CASSLHHSRPPSYTGELFF.